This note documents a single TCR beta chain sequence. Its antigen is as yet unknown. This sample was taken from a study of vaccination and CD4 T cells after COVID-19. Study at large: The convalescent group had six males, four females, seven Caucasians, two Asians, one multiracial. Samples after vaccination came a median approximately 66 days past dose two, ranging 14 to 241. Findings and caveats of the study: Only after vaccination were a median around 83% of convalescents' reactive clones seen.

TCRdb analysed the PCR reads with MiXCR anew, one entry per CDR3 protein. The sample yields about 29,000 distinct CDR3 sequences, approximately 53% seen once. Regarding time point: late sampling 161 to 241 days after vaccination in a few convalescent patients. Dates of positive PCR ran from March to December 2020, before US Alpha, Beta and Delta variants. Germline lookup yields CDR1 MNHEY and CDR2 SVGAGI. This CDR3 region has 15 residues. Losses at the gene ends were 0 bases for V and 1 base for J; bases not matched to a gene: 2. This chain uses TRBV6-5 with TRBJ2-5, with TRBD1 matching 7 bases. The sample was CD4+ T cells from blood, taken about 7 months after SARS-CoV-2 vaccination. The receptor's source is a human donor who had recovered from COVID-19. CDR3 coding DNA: TGTGCCAGCAGTTACTCCCGGGACAGCCAAGAGACCCAGTACTTC. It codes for CASSYSRDSQETQYF.